This T cell receptor beta chain was sequenced in a study of T cell responses to AZD1222 COVID-19 vaccine (dated by TCRdb to the early 2020s). The study in broad terms: AZD1222 recipients given second doses at about 4 weeks or at about 12 weeks were pooled, since spike-specific TCR depth and breadth were not found to differ between the two schedules. A total of 233 trial participants underwent TCR sequencing, of whom 207 received two doses of AZD1222 and around 26 received two doses of the MenACWY control vaccine. Trial participants were enrolled by age into 18-55, 56-69 and 70-plus year subgroups, with 148, 28 and 57 TCR-sequenced participants respectively. Broad study findings and their caveats: Epitopes outside the regions mutated in the B.1.351 and B.1.1.7 variants were reportedly recognized by nearly half of the unique spike-specific TCRs. Vaccine-associated CD4 TCRs spanned the whole spike protein, with dominant responses in regions 160-218 and 743-854. Because no day 14 peak-response samples were available, repertoires were characterized only after the peak T cell response. Most participants were white British and females outnumbered males, and the authors suggested that clonal diversity may have been underestimated. The 56-69-year group was small, and its depth increase did not reach significance, likely because of low power. A significant rise in spike-specific TCR breadth and depth was observed after two AZD1222 doses relative to day 0 and relative to MenACWY recipients. Conclusions about previously exposed vaccinees are limited because only six or seven AZD1222 recipients were SARS-CoV-2 seropositive at baseline.

Here V drops 5 bases and J drops 5 bases, and the junction holds 7 bases not matched to any gene. Looking up the germline V gene yields CDR1 MNHEY and CDR2 SVGEGT. From cysteine to phenylalanine, the CDR3 is 16 amino acids long. Only CDR3 DNA remains: 48 bases, in frame from the first base. The sample's time point label, decoded: baseline before first vaccination. Vaccinee samples were obtained from the UK trials COV001 and COV002, which included a single-blind randomized controlled phase 2/3 trial of AZD1222 (ChAdOx1 nCoV-19) in healthy adults. Trial participant PBMC samples were collected at day 0 and day 28 after the second dose for TCRbeta chain sequencing. The CDR3 regions of human TCRbeta chains were analyzed by immunosequencing. The study's processing was this. Repertoire TCRs were matched against a reference library of SARS-CoV-2-specific TCRs generated with the MIRA antigen-specificity platform. Breadth was defined as the fraction of unique TCRs that were SARS-CoV-2-associated. Depth was defined as the fraction of total T cells that were SARS-CoV-2-associated. Using the MIRA data, every spike-specific TCR was mapped to the spike region that the TCR reacted to and assigned to either a CD4 or a CD8 class. Log10-transformed breadth and depth values were compared by one-way ANOVA with Sidak's multiple comparisons tests. What TCRdb holds here is the immuneACCESS table cut down to in-frame rearrangements. Part of the clones is not present; checked against another copy, under half of the missing clones reflect an unresolved V gene, and the others are unexplained. The V and J calls and clone size are taken from that table; D and trimming were inferred from the DNA. In all, the sample holds some 140,000 clones, and roughly 90% of those were seen once. The ten largest clones add up to just over 5.5% of the sample.

With regard to this clone: What antigen it recognizes has not been identified. Base qualities are not at hand, and no much larger clone is one base apart.

The specimen was peripheral blood, collected on day 0 of AZD1222 vaccination. The sequence joins TRBV6-2 or TRBV6-3 to TRBJ2-5; 14 junctional bases match TRBD2. This receptor was identified in an adult in good health. The bases are TGTGCCAGCAGTCGACTAGCGGGAGGGCCGGGGGAGACCCAGTACTTC. The encoded protein is CASSRLAGGPGETQYF.